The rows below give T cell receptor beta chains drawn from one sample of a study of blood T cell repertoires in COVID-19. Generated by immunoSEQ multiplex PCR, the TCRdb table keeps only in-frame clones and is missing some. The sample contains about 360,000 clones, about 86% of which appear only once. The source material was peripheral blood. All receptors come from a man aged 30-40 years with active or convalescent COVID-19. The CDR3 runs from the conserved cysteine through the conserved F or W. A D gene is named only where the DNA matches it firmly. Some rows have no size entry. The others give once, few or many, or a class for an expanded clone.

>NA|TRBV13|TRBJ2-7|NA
CASSQQGARSSYEQYF
TGTGCCAGCAGCCAACAAGGGGCTCGAAGCTCCTACGAGCAGTACTTC
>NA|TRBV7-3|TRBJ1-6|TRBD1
CASSRQGGDSPLHF
TGTGCCAGCAGCAGACAGGGAGGTGACTCACCCCTCCACTTT
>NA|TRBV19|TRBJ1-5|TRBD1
CASSIDEGTGAGRQPQHF
TGTGCCAGTAGTATAGATGAGGGGACAGGGGCGGGAAGGCAGCCCCAGCATTTT
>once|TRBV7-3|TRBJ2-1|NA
CASSLGHTNYLGDEQFF
TGTGCCAGCAGCTTAGGCCACACGAACTATTTAGGCGATGAGCAGTTCTTC
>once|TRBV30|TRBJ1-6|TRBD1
CAWRAPGGNSPLHF
TGTGCCTGGAGGGCGCCAGGGGGGAATTCACCCCTCCACTTT
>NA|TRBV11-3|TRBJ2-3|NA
CASSSFSSTDTQYF
TGTGCCAGCAGCTCGTTCTCTAGCACAGATACGCAGTATTTT
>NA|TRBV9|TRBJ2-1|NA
CASSSLEAGSYNEQFF
TGTGCCAGCAGCTCTCTAGAGGCCGGCTCCTACAATGAGCAGTTCTTC
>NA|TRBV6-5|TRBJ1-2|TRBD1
CASRPRGQGAPGYTF
TGTGCCAGCAGGCCCCGAGGACAGGGGGCGCCTGGCTACACCTTC
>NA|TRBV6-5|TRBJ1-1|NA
CASSLLRPEAFF
TGTGCCAGCAGCCTTCTGAGGCCTGAAGCTTTCTTT
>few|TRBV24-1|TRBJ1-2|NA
CATSDFRQIWGYTF
TGTGCCACCAGTGACTTCAGACAGATCTGGGGCTACACCTTC
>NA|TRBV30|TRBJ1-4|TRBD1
CAWSQQQRGLDEKLFF
TGTGCCTGGAGTCAGCAACAGAGGGGGCTGGATGAAAAACTGTTTTTT
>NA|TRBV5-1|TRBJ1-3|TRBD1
CASSSGQAGNTIYF
TGCGCCAGCAGCTCTGGACAGGCTGGAAACACCATATATTTT
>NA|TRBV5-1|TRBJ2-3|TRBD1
CASSLATGSTDTQYF
TGCGCCAGCAGCTTGGCGACAGGGAGCACAGATACGCAGTATTTT
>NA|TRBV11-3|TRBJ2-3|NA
CASSFTRGGTDTQYF
TGTGCCAGCAGCTTCACCAGGGGCGGCACAGATACGCAGTATTTT
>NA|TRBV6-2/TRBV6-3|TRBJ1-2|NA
CASSSGRKGYTF
TGTGCCAGCAGTTCCGGCAGGAAAGGCTACACCTTC
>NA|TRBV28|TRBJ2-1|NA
CASSFSQGLNEQFF
TGTGCCAGCAGTTTTTCGCAGGGTCTCAATGAGCAGTTCTTC
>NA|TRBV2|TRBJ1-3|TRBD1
CASSLPTGGQGNTIYF
TGTGCCAGCAGCCTACCGACAGGGGGTCAAGGAAACACCATATATTTT
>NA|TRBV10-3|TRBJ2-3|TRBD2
CAISGLAGGDTQYF
TGTGCCATCAGTGGACTAGCGGGAGGGGATACGCAGTATTTT
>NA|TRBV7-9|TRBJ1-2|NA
CASSLFPDGYTF
TGTGCCAGCAGCTTATTTCCTGATGGCTACACCTTC
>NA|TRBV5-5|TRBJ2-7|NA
CASSLDFAYEQYF
TGTGCCAGCAGCTTGGACTTCGCCTACGAGCAGTACTTC
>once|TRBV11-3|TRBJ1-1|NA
CASSLYFEAFF
TGTGCCAGCAGCTTGTACTTTGAAGCTTTCTTT
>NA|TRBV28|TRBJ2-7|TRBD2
CASSLYGLAGNPYEQYF
TGTGCCAGCAGTTTATATGGTCTAGCGGGAAACCCCTACGAGCAGTACTTC
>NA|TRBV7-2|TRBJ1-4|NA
CASSPEGGEKLFF
TGTGCCAGCAGCCCGGAGGGAGGAGAAAAACTGTTTTTT
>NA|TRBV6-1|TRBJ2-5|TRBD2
CASSALGFGGRVGETQYF
TGTGCCAGCAGTGCCCTCGGGTTTGGCGGGAGAGTAGGAGAGACCCAGTACTTC
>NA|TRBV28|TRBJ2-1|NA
CASSLSVFNEQFF
TGTGCCAGCAGTTTATCAGTGTTCAATGAGCAGTTCTTC
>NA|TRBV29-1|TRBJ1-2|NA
CSVSGASYGYTF
TGCAGCGTTTCAGGGGCCAGCTATGGCTACACCTTC
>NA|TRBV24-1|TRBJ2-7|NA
CATSDSHHTYEQYF
TGTGCCACCAGTGATTCACACCATACCTACGAGCAGTACTTC
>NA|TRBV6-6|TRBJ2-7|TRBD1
CASSYSRTGLGEQYF
TGTGCCAGCAGTTACTCGAGGACAGGGTTGGGCGAGCAGTACTTC
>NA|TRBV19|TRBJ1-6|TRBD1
CASKTTGRGYSPLHF
TGTGCCAGTAAAACGACAGGGAGAGGGTATTCACCCCTCCACTTT
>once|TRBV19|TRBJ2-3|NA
CASSINSGILTDTQYF
TGTGCCAGTAGTATTAATTCAGGGATTCTCACAGATACGCAGTATTTT
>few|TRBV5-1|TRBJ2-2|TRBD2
CASSPGLAGPVNTGELFF
TGCGCCAGCAGCCCCGGACTAGCGGGCCCCGTGAACACCGGGGAGCTGTTTTTT
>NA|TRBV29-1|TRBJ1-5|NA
CSVIEGTTNGQPQHF
TGCAGCGTTATTGAGGGGACTACAAACGGGCAGCCCCAGCATTTT
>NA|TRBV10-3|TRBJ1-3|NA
CAPLSGVGNTIYF
TGTGCCCCTCTGTCAGGGGTTGGAAACACCATATATTTT
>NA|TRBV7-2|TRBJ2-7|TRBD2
CASSLNPSGLYEQYF
TGTGCCAGCAGCTTAAATCCTAGCGGGTTATACGAGCAGTACTTC
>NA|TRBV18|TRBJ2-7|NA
CASSQGQSYEQYF
TGTGCCAGCTCACAAGGACAGTCCTACGAGCAGTACTTC
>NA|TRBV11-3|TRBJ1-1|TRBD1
CASSLEAWGQQNTEAFF
TGTGCCAGCAGCTTAGAAGCGTGGGGACAGCAGAACACTGAAGCTTTCTTT
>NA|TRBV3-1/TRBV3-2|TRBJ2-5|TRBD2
CASSPRRLAGFETQYF
TGTGCCAGCAGCCCCAGACGACTAGCGGGGTTTGAGACCCAGTACTTC
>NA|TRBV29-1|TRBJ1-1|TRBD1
CSANRDRDTEAFF
TGCAGCGCGAACCGGGACAGGGACACTGAAGCTTTCTTT
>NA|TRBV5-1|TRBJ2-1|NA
CASSVTASYNEQFF
TGCGCCAGCAGCGTGACAGCCTCCTACAATGAGCAGTTCTTC
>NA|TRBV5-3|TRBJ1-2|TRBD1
CARTGGDYGYTF
TGTGCCAGAACAGGGGGCGACTATGGCTACACCTTC
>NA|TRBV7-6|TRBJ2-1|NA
CASSRIGESSYNEQFF
TGTGCCAGCAGCAGAATAGGGGAAAGCTCCTACAATGAGCAGTTCTTC
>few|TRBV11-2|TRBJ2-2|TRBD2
CASSLGGGGNTGELFF
TGTGCCAGCAGCTTAGGCGGCGGGGGTAACACCGGGGAGCTGTTTTTT
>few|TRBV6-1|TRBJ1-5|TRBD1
CASSDWTGGHNQPQHF
TGTGCCAGCAGTGACTGGACAGGGGGCCACAATCAGCCCCAGCATTTT
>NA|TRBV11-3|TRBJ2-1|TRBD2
CASTSGRGGDNEQFF
TGTGCCAGCACTAGCGGGAGAGGGGGGGACAATGAGCAGTTCTTC
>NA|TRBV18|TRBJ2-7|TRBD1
CASSLGQGTYEQYF
TGTGCCAGCTCACTTGGACAGGGAACCTACGAGCAGTACTTC
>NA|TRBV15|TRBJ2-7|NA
CATSRGKPYEQYF
TGTGCCACCAGCAGAGGAAAGCCCTACGAGCAGTACTTC
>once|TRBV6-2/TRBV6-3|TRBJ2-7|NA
CASSYSKILGNSYEQYF
TGTGCCAGCAGTTACTCAAAAATTTTGGGCAACTCCTACGAGCAGTACTTC
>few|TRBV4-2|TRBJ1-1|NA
CASSQEVGWGRGYNTEAFF
TGTGCCAGCAGCCAAGAGGTGGGCTGGGGCAGGGGCTATAACACTGAAGCTTTCTTT
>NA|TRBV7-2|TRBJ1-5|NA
CASSGGGAFNQPQHF
TGTGCCAGCAGCGGAGGGGGGGCCTTCAATCAGCCCCAGCATTTT
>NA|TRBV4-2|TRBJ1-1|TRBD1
CASSQDGQELNEAFF
TGTGCCAGCAGCCAAGATGGACAGGAGTTAAATGAAGCTTTCTTT
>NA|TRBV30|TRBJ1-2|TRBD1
CAWRKGRGRVYGYTF
TGTGCCTGGAGGAAAGGCAGGGGGCGCGTCTATGGCTACACCTTC